A single sample gave rise to the 32 T cell receptor beta chains below, sequenced in a study of identical twins. TCRdb called the 5' RACE reads again in MiXCR, with one record for every CDR3 protein. The sample has about 470,000 distinct CDR3 sequences, roughly 24% seen once. The same specimen was also included in a second study, on T cells expressing NK-cell markers.

The sample was CD4+ T cells sorted from blood. Every receptor here comes from a woman younger than 35 in good health.

In this sample, this clonotype turned up a few times. CDR3 DNA: TGCAGCGTGGGGACTAGCGGTGGGGAGACCCAGTACTTC. Encoded protein: CSVGTSGGETQYF. The rearrangement joins TRBV29-1 to TRBJ2-5; 11 bases are shared with TRBD2. With 6 bases clipped from V and 5 bases from J, the junction kept 5 bases outside the gene matches. The CDR3 length is 13 residues. Looked up from germline, CDR1 is SQVTM and CDR2 is ANQGSEA.

This clonotype has a handful of counts. The chain has TRBV6-5 and TRBJ2-7; 11 nucleotides agree with TRBD2. The germline gives CDR1 MNHEY, CDR2 SVGAGI. The trim removed 4 bases at V and 0 bases at J, leaving 5 bases unmatched. This CDR3 comprises 16 residues. CDR3 in amino acids: CASSSGTSGYSYEQYF. The CDR3 bases are TGTGCCAGCAGTTCAGGGACTAGCGGTTACTCCTACGAGCAGTACTTC.

This clonotype was observed a single time. V usage is TRBV11-1 and J usage is TRBJ1-1, with D hard to call. The length of the CDR3 is 13 residues. V lost 7 bases, J lost 4 bases, and 13 bases lay in between. Germline loops: CDR1 SGHAT, CDR2 FQDESV (reference sequence). For the CDR3, the DNA is TGTGCCAGCAACAAAAATGACCTCACTGAAGCTTTCTTT. This sequence encodes CASNKNDLTEAFF.

A few counts support this clonotype. This sequence joins TRBV7-6 and TRBJ2-1; D call uncertain. Trimming removed 5 bases from V and 6 bases from J, with 14 bases in between. The V gene's germline CDR1 is SGHVS and CDR2 FNYEAQ. The CDR3 spans 14 residues. This CDR3 reads CASSPTAGVNEQFF. CDR3 DNA: TGTGCCAGCAGCCCCACAGCTGGAGTCAATGAGCAGTTCTTC.

The rearrangement uses TRBV2 and TRBJ2-1; TRBD2 aligns across 11 bases. The V and J ends lost 3 bases and 10 bases, in that order; junction bases with no gene match: 8. From germline, CDR1 is SNHLY and CDR2 FYNNEI. This CDR3 comprises 15 residues. The CDR3 is CASSDISGGAWEQFF. DNA for the CDR3: TGTGCCAGCAGTGATATTAGCGGGGGGGCGTGGGAGCAGTTCTTC.

The rearrangement joins TRBV6-1 to TRBJ2-7; TRBD1 aligns across 8 bases. This CDR3 has 14 amino acids. Germline V gives CDR1 MNHNS, CDR2 SASEGT. Trimming cost V 7 bases and J 7 bases; bases outside gene matches: 12. DNA of the CDR3: TGTGCCAGCAAACAGGACAGGGATCGAAGGGAGCAGTACTTC. This translates into CASKQDRDRREQYF.

This chain's CDR3 is CASSRTGDFREKLFF. The CDR3 DNA sequence: TGTGCCAGCTCACGTACAGGCGATTTTAGGGAAAAACTGTTTTTT. This chain joins TRBV18 and TRBJ1-4; maybe TRBD1 (5 bases). Germline-derived CDR1 and CDR2 are KGHSH and LQKENI. This CDR3 has 15 residues. V was trimmed by 4 bases and J by 8 bases, leaving 17 bases between them.

V usage is TRBV6-5 and J usage is TRBJ2-7; 9 bases match TRBD1. This CDR3 comprises 16 residues. J was trimmed by 5 bases and V by 0 bases; bases with no gene match: 8. Germline V gives CDR1 MNHEY, CDR2 SVGAGI. The CDR3 bases are TGTGCCAGCAGTTACTCGGAGGACAGGGGTGACCACGAGCAGTACTTC. It translates to CASSYSEDRGDHEQYF.

The rearrangement uses TRBV12-5 and TRBJ1-1; D is undetermined. This CDR3 has 17 amino acids. Per the germline V gene, CDR1 is LGHNT and CDR2 is FRNRAP. Deletions cut 4 bases from V and 0 bases from J, with 18 bases between. The CDR3 is CASGSRLTAALNTEAFF. The CDR3 bases are TGTGCTAGTGGTTCCCGGCTCACAGCCGCATTGAACACTGAAGCTTTCTTT. Drawing the rest from reference TRBV12-5 and TRBJ1-1, the complete variable domain is DARVTQTPRHKVTEMGQEVTMRCQPILGHNTVFWYRQTMMQGLELLAYFRNRAPLDDSGMPKDRFSAEMPDATLATLKIQPSEPRDSAVYFCASGSRLTAALNTEAFFGQGTRLTVV.

The chain is built from TRBV2 and TRBJ2-7, with 14 bases identical to TRBD2. With 3 bases clipped from V and 5 bases from J, the junction kept 3 bases outside the gene matches. This CDR3 has 15 residues. Per germline, CDR1 SNHLY and CDR2 FYNNEI. DNA for the CDR3: TGTGCCAGCAGTGAGGGGGGACTAGCGGGAGACGAGCAGTACTTC. Translating gives CASSEGGLAGDEQYF.

This clonotype came up a few times. The gene calls are TRBV20-1 and TRBJ2-7; D is possibly TRBD1 or TRBD2 (5 bases each). The CDR3 totals 14 residues. Germline-derived CDR1 and CDR2 are DFQATT and SNEGSKA (reference sequence). With 4 bases removed from V and 3 bases from J, the gap between germline ends came to 16 bases. The CDR3 protein is CSANPTGLRYEQYF. For the CDR3, the DNA is TGCAGTGCTAACCCGACGGGGCTACGCTACGAGCAGTACTTC.

J is TRBJ2-3 and V is TRBV5-1; D is unresolved. The V end was cut by 2 bases, the J end by 1 base, with 8 bases between. The CDR3 is 14 residues long. CDR1 and CDR2 (germline): SGHRS, YFSETQ. The CDR3 DNA sequence: TGCGCCAGCAGCTTACGCTGGCGCACAGATACGCAGTATTTT. As protein: CASSLRWRTDTQYF. Using reference TRBV5-1 and TRBJ2-3 for the parts outside the CDR3, the full variable domain is KAGVTQTPRYLIKTRGQQVTLSCSPISGHRSVSWYQQTPGQGLQFLFEYFSETQRNKGNFPGRFSGRQFSNSRSEMNVSTLELGDSALYLCASSLRWRTDTQYFGPGTRLTVL.

This rearrangement joins TRBV18 to TRBJ2-7; D is tentatively TRBD1 or TRBD2 (7 bases each). V was trimmed by 3 bases and J by 3 bases, leaving 12 bases between them. Germline V gene data show CDR1 as KGHSH and CDR2 as LQKENI. The CDR3 loop spans 14 amino acids. The CDR3: CASSPSGGVYEQYF. The CDR3 DNA follows: TGTGCCAGCTCACCGTCAGGGGGGGTCTACGAGCAGTACTTC.

The rearrangement links TRBV2 to TRBJ2-7; D is perhaps TRBD1 (6 bases). V was pared by 9 bases and J by 4 bases, with 19 bases between. CDR3 length equals 14 residues. CDR1 SNHLY and CDR2 FYNNEI come from the germline V gene. The CDR3 protein is CASFSTGYVYEQYF. CDR3 sequence (DNA): TGTGCCAGTTTTTCAACAGGGTACGTTTACGAGCAGTACTTC.

The V call is TRBV19, the J call TRBJ2-1, with a tentative D call TRBD1 (5 bases). CDR1 is LNHDA and CDR2 is SQIVND in the germline V gene (reference sequence). This CDR3 comprises 15 residues. Trimming took off 3 bases at V and 2 bases at J, with 11 bases between the two ends. CDR3 nucleotides: TGTGCCAGTAGTATCTCAGGGTGGCCCTACAATGAGCAGTTCTTC. Protein: CASSISGWPYNEQFF.

This CDR3 reads CSTGAYNEQFF. CDR3 DNA sequence: TGCAGCACAGGGGCCTACAATGAGCAGTTCTTC. The chain uses TRBV29-1 and TRBJ2-1; 7 bases align to TRBD1. Germline assignment: CDR1 SQVTM and CDR2 ANQGSEA. Unmatched junction bases numbered 0, after V lost 8 bases and J lost 2 bases. This CDR3 comprises 11 residues.

The genes are TRBV7-2 and TRBJ1-2, with D tentatively TRBD1 (6 bases). V was pared by 1 base and J by 6 bases, with 15 bases between. Germline V CDR1 and CDR2: SGHTA, FQGNSA. The CDR3 is 15 residues long. CDR3 loop: CASSLDSRPGDGYTF. CDR3 sequence (DNA): TGTGCCAGCAGCTTAGATTCCCGGCCAGGGGATGGCTACACCTTC. The variable domain in full, completed from reference TRBV7-2 and TRBJ1-2, reads GAGVSQSPSNKVTEKGKDVELRCDPISGHTALYWYRQSLGQGLEFLIYFQGNSAPDKSGLPSDRFSAERTGGSVSTLTIQRTQQEDSAVYLCASSLDSRPGDGYTFGSGTRLTVV.

The V and J genes are TRBV3-1 and TRBJ2-6; a possible D gene is TRBD2 (5 bases). Germline V lookup: CDR1 LGHDT, CDR2 YNNKEL (reference sequence). This CDR3 has 15 residues. V gave up 4 bases and J gave up 1 base, with 8 bases separating them. CDR3 coding DNA: TGTGCCAGCAGCCGGGAGTTATCTGGGGCCAACGTCCTGACTTTC. Its protein product is CASSRELSGANVLTF.

The chain employs TRBV7-2 and TRBJ1-1; possible D gene TRBD1, 5 bases. V was trimmed by 7 bases and J by 6 bases, leaving 21 bases between them. The CDR3 is 15 amino acids. Germline V CDR1 and CDR2: SGHTA, FQGNSA. This CDR3 is CASTLTGDPVPEAFF. The CDR3 DNA follows: TGTGCCAGCACCCTAACGGGGGATCCCGTTCCTGAAGCTTTCTTT.

The chain has TRBV3-1 and TRBJ2-7; D perhaps matches TRBD2 (5 bases). Trimming removed 1 base from V and 0 bases from J, with 10 bases in between. Germline V CDR1 and CDR2: LGHDT, YNNKEL (reference sequence). The CDR3 runs 15 residues. The CDR3 region is CASSQAPGNSYEQYF. Written as DNA, the CDR3 is TGTGCCAGCAGCCAAGCACCGGGAAACTCCTACGAGCAGTACTTC.

V is TRBV24-1 and J is TRBJ2-3; D is unclear. Trimming left V 3 bases short and J 2 bases short, with 8 bases between. The CDR3 covers 14 residues. The germline V gene has CDR1 KGHDR and CDR2 SFDVKD. The CDR3 loop is CATSDPVDTDTQYF. In DNA form, the CDR3 reads TGTGCCACCAGTGATCCGGTGGACACAGATACGCAGTATTTT.

This clonotype has at least ten counts. V and J are TRBV12-3 or TRBV12-4 and TRBJ2-2; 8 nucleotides line up with TRBD2. The V segment lost 3 bases and the J segment 6 bases; nucleotides outside the gene matches: 6. This CDR3 spans 15 amino acids. The chain's CDR3 is CASSFAGGPSGELFF. DNA of the CDR3: TGTGCCAGCAGTTTTGCGGGAGGTCCCTCCGGGGAGCTGTTTTTT.

The chain is built from TRBV7-9 and TRBJ1-6; 9 bases fit TRBD1. The CDR3 has 15 residues. V was clipped by 5 bases and J by 4 bases; unmatched bases: 3. From germline, CDR1 is SEHNR and CDR2 FQNEAQ (reference sequence). The CDR3 sequence is CASSRGQGYNSPLHF. The CDR3 bases are TGTGCCAGCAGCCGTGGACAGGGGTATAATTCACCCCTCCACTTT.

V is TRBV6-5 and J is TRBJ1-1; D not resolved. Germline V CDR1 and CDR2: MNHEY, SVGAGI. With 0 bases removed from V and 0 bases from J, the gap between germline ends came to 8 bases. The CDR3 sequence is 15 residues long. This CDR3 reads CASSYSVTVNTEAFF. CDR3 bases: TGTGCCAGCAGTTACTCTGTGACGGTGAACACTGAAGCTTTCTTT.

V gene TRBV3-1 combines with J gene TRBJ1-2, with D hard to call. CDR1 is LGHDT, CDR2 YNNKEL, per germline (reference sequence). CDR3 size: 13 residues. The ends were cut back, 3 bases at V and 4 bases at J, with 9 bases in the middle. The CDR3, as DNA: TGTGCCAGCAGCCAGCAAGCCCCCTATGGCTACACCTTC. Amino acids: CASSQQAPYGYTF.

This clonotype showed up just a few times. J is TRBJ1-2 and V is TRBV4-3; no clear D. Germline V CDR1 and CDR2: LGHNA, YSLEER. Trimming took off 1 base at V and 0 bases at J, with 9 bases between the two ends. There are 15 residues in the CDR3. This chain's CDR3 is CASSQGPGANYGYTF. The CDR3 DNA is TGCGCCAGCAGCCAAGGGCCCGGGGCTAACTATGGCTACACCTTC.

CDR3 nucleotide sequence: TGTGCCAGCAGTTCCGGGACAGGGGGTGGAAATGGCTACACCTTC. This translates into CASSSGTGGGNGYTF. The chain is built from TRBV25-1 and TRBJ1-2; TRBD1 matches 11 bases. The CDR3 runs 15 residues. The junction had 8 bases not matched to a gene; V was cut back by 5 bases and J by 6 bases. The germline CDR1 and CDR2 sequences are MGHDK and SYGVNS.

The chain has TRBV20-1 and TRBJ1-1; 8 bases are shared with TRBD1. This CDR3 is 14 amino acids long. Trimming at V came to 1 base and at J to 5 bases, leaving 6 bases not matched to a gene. Per germline, CDR1 DFQATT and CDR2 SNEGSKA (reference sequence). This chain's CDR3 is CSARAGGAGTEAFF. CDR3 coding DNA: TGCAGTGCTAGAGCAGGGGGCGCGGGAACTGAAGCTTTCTTT.

The rearrangement joins TRBV5-1 to TRBJ2-7; D is unresolved. The germline V and J ends were trimmed by 0 bases and 6 bases, with 7 bases remaining between them. This CDR3 has 12 amino acids. Per the germline V gene, CDR1 is SGHRS and CDR2 is YFSETQ. The CDR3 sequence: CASSLDKGEQYF. CDR3 nucleotides: TGCGCCAGCAGCTTGGACAAGGGCGAGCAGTACTTC.

The J gene is TRBJ2-5, the V gene TRBV5-1, with D possibly being TRBD1 (6 bases). V gave up 1 base and J gave up 4 bases, with 14 bases separating them. The CDR3 length is 15 residues. The V gene's germline CDR1 is SGHRS and CDR2 YFSETQ. The CDR3 region has the DNA TGCGCCAGCAGCTTGAGCAGGGGATGGGGAGAGACCCAGTACTTC. This translates into CASSLSRGWGETQYF.

This clonotype was picked up a small number of times. The rearrangement links TRBV11-2 to TRBJ1-5; possible D gene TRBD1, 5 bases. Trimming took off 4 bases at V and 5 bases at J, with 9 bases between the two ends. Germline V gives CDR1 SGHAT, CDR2 FQNNGV. The CDR3 is made up of 13 amino acids. The DNA of the CDR3 is TGTGCCAGCAGCTGGACAATAGATCAGCCCCAGCATTTT. Its translation: CASSWTIDQPQHF.

The V call is TRBV9, the J call TRBJ2-1; 11 nucleotides agree with TRBD2. The CDR3 contains 15 residues. Germline V gene sequence: CDR1 SGDLS, CDR2 YYNGEE. Trimming removed 3 bases from V and 5 bases from J; junction bases left unmatched: 4. The DNA of the CDR3 is TGTGCCAGCAGCGGGGGACTAGCGGTCAACAATGAGCAGTTCTTC. Amino acids: CASSGGLAVNNEQFF. Filled out from reference TRBV9 and TRBJ2-1, the complete variable domain reads DSGVTQTPKHLITATGQRVTLRCSPRSGDLSVYWYQQSLDQGLQFLIQYYNGEERAKGNILERFSAQQFPDLHSELNLSSLELGDSALYFCASSGGLAVNNEQFFGPGTRLTVL.